This TCR beta chain originates from a study of T-cell reconstitution after alpha-beta-depleted transplantation in children. The V end was cut by 5 bases, the J end by 1 base, with 14 bases between. Germline CDR1 is DFQATT and CDR2 is SNEGSKA (reference sequence). This CDR3 region has 14 residues. Preparation of the TCRbeta library was carried out with unique molecular identifiers. MiXCR, run by TCRdb on the PCR reads, gives a single entry per CDR3 protein. The table has about 340,000 distinct CDR3 sequences, 13% seen once. This clonotype was picked up many times. Material: PBMCs, obtained from the stem cell graft. The V and J genes are TRBV20-1 and TRBJ1-1; D possibly corresponds to TRBD1 (5 bases). This TCR came from a human donor who donated a stem cell graft to a child with Fanconi anemia. This CDR3 is CSAGRQFENTEAFF. The CDR3 region has the DNA TGCAGTGCTGGAAGACAGTTTGAGAACACTGAAGCTTTCTTT.